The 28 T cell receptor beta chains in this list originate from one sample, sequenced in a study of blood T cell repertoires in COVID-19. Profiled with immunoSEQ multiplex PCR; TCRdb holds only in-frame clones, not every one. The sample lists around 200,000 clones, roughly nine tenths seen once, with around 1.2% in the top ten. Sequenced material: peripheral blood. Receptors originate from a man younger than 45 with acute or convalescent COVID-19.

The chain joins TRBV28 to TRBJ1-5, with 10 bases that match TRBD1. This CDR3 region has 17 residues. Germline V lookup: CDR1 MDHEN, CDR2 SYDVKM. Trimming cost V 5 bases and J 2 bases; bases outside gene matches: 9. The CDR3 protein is CASSIAGTGAGNQPQHF. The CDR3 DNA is TGTGCCAGCAGTATAGCCGGGACAGGGGCAGGCAATCAGCCCCAGCATTTT.

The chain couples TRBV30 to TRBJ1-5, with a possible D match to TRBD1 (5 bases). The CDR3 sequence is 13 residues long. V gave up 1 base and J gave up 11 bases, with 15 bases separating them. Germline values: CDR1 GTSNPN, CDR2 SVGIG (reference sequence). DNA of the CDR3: TGTGCCTGGAGTGCCGAAAGGACAAGGTCCCAGCATTTT. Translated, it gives CAWSAERTRSQHF.

The CDR3 DNA follows: TGTGCCAGCAGCCATCTTCGGGCTAGCGGGTTCGCAGATACGCAGTATTTT. Its translation is CASSHLRASGFADTQYF. The V call is TRBV3-1 (or the pseudogene TRBV3-2), the J call TRBJ2-3, with 8 nucleotides matching TRBD2. Germline V gene data show CDR1 as LGHDT and CDR2 as YNNKEL (reference sequence). V gave up 3 bases and J gave up 4 bases; unmatched junction bases: 12. CDR3 length: 17 residues.

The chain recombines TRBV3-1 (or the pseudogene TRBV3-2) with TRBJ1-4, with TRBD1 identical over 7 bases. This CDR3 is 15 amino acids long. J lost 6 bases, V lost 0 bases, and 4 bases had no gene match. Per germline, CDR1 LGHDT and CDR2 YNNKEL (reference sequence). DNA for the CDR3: TGTGCCAGCAGCCAAGACGGAGGGGGCCATGAAAAACTGTTTTTT. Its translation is CASSQDGGGHEKLFF.

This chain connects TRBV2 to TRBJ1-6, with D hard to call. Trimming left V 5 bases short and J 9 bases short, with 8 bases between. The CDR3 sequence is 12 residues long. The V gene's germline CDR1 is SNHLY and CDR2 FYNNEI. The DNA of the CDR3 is TGTGCCAGCAGTCGACATCTTTCACCCCTCCACTTT. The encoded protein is CASSRHLSPLHF.

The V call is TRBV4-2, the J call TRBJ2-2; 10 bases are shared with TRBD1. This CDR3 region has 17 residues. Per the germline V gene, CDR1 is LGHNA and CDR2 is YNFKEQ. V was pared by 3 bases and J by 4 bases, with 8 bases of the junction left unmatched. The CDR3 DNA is TGTGCCAGCAGCCAGGAGGTAGGGACAGGGGTCACCGGGGAGCTGTTTTTT. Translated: CASSQEVGTGVTGELFF.

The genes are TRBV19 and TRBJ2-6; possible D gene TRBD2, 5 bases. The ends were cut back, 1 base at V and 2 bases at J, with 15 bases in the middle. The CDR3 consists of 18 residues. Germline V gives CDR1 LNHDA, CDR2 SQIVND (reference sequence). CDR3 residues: CASSIAPLAGAGANVLTF. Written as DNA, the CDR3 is TGTGCCAGTAGTATAGCCCCCCTGGCCGGGGCTGGGGCCAACGTCCTGACTTTC.

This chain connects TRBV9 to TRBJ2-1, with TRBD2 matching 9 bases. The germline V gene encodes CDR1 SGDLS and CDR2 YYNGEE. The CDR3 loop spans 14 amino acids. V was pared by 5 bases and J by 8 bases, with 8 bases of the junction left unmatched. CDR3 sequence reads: CASSNGGLAYEQFF. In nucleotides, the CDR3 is TGTGCCAGCAGTAATGGGGGACTAGCATATGAGCAGTTCTTC.

The CDR3 reads CASFREGNGYTF. The CDR3 nucleotides are TGTGCCAGCTTTCGGGAAGGCAATGGCTACACCTTC. V gene TRBV28 combines with J gene TRBJ1-2; D gene unclear. V lost 8 bases and J lost 6, with 13 bases in between. The CDR3 runs to 12 residues. Germline-derived CDR1 and CDR2 are MDHEN and SYDVKM.

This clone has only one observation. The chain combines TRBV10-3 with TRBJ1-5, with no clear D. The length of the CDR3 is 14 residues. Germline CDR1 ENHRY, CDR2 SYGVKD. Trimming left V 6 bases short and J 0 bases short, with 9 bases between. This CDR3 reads CAISPSASNQPQHF. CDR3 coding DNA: TGTGCCATCAGCCCCAGTGCTAGCAATCAGCCCCAGCATTTT.

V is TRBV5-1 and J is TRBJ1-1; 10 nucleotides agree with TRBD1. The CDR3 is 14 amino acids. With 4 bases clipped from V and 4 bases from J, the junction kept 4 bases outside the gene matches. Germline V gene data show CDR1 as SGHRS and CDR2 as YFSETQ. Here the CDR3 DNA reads TGCGCCAGCAGCCGACAGGGGGCTGCCACTGAAGCTTTCTTT. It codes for CASSRQGAATEAFF.

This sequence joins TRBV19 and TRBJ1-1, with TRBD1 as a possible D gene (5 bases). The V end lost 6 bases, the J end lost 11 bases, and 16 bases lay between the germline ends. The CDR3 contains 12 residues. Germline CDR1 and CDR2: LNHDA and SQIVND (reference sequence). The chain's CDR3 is CASSQGLLFAFF. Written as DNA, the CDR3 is TGTGCCAGTAGCCAGGGCCTCCTGTTCGCTTTCTTT.

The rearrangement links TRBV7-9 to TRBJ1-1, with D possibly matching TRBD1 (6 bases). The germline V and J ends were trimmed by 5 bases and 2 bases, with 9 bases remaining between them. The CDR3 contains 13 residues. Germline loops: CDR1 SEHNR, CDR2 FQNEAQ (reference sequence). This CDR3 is CASSRDTNTEAFF. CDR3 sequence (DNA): TGTGCCAGCAGCCGGGACACCAACACTGAAGCTTTCTTT.

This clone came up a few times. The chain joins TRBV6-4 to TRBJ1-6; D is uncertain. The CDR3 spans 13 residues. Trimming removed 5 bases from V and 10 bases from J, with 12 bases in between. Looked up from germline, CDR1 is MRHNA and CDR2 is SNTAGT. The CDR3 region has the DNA TGTGCCAGCAGTCACAGTCGGAACTCACCCCTCCACTTT. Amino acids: CASSHSRNSPLHF.

The CDR3 DNA is TGTGCCAGCAGCCTAAAAATGGGACAGAATGAAGACATTCAGTACTTC. It translates to CASSLKMGQNEDIQYF. This rearrangement joins TRBV9 to TRBJ2-4; 7 bases align to TRBD1. V shed 4 bases, J shed 8 bases, and the junction held 15 bases outside the gene matches. Looked up from germline, CDR1 is SGDLS and CDR2 is YYNGEE. This CDR3 region has 16 residues. Full variable domain (rest looked up from reference TRBV9 and TRBJ2-4): DSGVTQTPKHLITATGQRVTLRCSPRSGDLSVYWYQQSLDQGLQFLIQYYNGEERAKGNILERFSAQQFPDLHSELNLSSLELGDSALYFCASSLKMGQNEDIQYFGAGTRLSVL.

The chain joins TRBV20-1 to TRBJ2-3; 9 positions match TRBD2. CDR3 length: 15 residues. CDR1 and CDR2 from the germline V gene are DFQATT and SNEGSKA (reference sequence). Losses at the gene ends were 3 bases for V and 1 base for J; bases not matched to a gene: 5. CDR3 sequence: CSASLAGAGTDTQYF. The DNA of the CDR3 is TGCAGTGCTAGTTTAGCGGGAGCAGGCACAGATACGCAGTATTTT.

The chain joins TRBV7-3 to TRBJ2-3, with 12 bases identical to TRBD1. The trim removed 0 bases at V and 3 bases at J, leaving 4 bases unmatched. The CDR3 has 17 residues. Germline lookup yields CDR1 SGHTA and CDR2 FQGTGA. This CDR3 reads CASSLTGTGGRTDTQYF. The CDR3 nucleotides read TGTGCCAGCAGCTTAACGGGGACAGGGGGCCGGACAGATACGCAGTATTTT. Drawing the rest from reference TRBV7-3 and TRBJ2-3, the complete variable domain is GAGVSQTPSNKVTEKGKYVELRCDPISGHTALYWYRQSLGQGPEFLIYFQGTGAADDSGLPNDRFFAVRPEGSVSTLKIQRTERGDSAVYLCASSLTGTGGRTDTQYFGPGTRLTVL.

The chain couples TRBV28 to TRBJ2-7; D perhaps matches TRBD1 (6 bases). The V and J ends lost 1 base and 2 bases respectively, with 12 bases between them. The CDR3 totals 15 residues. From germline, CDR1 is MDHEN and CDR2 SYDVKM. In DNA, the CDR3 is TGTGCCAGCAGTTTATCAGGACAGCGGACCTACGAGCAGTACTTC. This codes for CASSLSGQRTYEQYF.

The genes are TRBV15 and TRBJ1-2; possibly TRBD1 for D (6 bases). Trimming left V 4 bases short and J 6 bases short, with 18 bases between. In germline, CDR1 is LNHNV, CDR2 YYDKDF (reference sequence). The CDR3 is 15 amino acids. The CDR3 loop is CATSTSVGAFDGYTF. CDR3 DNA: TGTGCCACCAGCACAAGCGTGGGGGCATTCGATGGCTACACCTTC.

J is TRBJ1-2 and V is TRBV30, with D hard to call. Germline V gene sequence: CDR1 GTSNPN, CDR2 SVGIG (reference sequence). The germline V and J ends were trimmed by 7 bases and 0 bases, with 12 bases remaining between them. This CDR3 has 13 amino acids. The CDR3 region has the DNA TGTGCCTCCCGACATAGGCCTAACTATGGCTACACCTTC. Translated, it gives CASRHRPNYGYTF. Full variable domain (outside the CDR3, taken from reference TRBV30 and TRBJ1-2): SQTIHQWPATLVQPVGSPLSLECTVEGTSNPNLYWYRQAAGRGLQLLFYSVGIGQISSEVPQNLSASRPQDRQFILSSKKLLLSDSGFYLCASRHRPNYGYTFGSGTRLTVV.

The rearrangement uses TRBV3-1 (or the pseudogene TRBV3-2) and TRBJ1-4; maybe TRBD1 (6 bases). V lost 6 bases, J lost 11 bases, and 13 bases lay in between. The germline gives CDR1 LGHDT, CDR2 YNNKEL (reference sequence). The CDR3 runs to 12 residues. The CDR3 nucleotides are TGTGCCAGCAGTTTGATACAGGGTAAACTGTTTTTT. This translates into CASSLIQGKLFF.

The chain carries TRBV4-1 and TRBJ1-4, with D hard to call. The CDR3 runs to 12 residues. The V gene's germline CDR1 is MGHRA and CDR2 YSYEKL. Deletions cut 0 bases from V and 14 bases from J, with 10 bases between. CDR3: CASSQETRHLFF. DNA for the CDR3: TGCGCCAGCAGCCAAGAAACCCGACATCTGTTTTTT.

CDR3 DNA: TGTGCCAGCAGCCCGTACTCGGCGGGTTACTCCTACGAGCAGTACTTC. This sequence encodes CASSPYSAGYSYEQYF. The chain joins TRBV7-9 to TRBJ2-7, with a weak D call TRBD2 (5 bases). The V gene lost 5 bases and the J gene lost 0 bases, with 17 bases spanning the gap. Germline CDR1 reads SEHNR; CDR2 reads FQNEAQ (reference sequence). This CDR3 is 16 amino acids long.

The CDR3 nucleotides read TGCGCCAGCAGCCAAGTCGGGACAGGGAAAGAAAAACTGTTTTTT. This gives the protein CASSQVGTGKEKLFF. The V call is TRBV4-1, the J call TRBJ1-4, with TRBD1 matching 9 bases. V lost 1 base and J lost 8; bases outside the gene matches: 5. There are 15 residues in the CDR3. Germline CDR1 MGHRA, CDR2 YSYEKL.

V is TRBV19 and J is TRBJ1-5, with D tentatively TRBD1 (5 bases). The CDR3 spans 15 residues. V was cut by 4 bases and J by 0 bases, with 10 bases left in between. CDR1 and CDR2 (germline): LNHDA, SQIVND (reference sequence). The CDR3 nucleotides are TGTGCCAGTAGTACGGAGGGGAATAGCAATCAGCCCCAGCATTTT. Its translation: CASSTEGNSNQPQHF. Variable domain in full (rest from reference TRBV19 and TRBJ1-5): DGGITQSPKYLFRKEGQNVTLSCEQNLNHDAMYWYRQDPGQGLRLIYYSQIVNDFQKGDIAEGYSVSREKKESFPLTVTSAQKNPTAFYLCASSTEGNSNQPQHFGDGTRLSIL.

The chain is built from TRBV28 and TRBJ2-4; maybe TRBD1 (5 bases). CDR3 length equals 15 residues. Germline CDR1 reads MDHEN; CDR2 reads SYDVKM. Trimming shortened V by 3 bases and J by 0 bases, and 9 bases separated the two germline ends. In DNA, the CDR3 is TGTGCCAGCAGTTTGGGGCGTATAGCCAAAAACATTCAGTACTTC. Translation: CASSLGRIAKNIQYF. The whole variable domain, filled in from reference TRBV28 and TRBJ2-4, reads DVKVTQSSRYLVKRTGEKVFLECVQDMDHENMFWYRQDPGLGLRLIYFSYDVKMKEKGDIPEGYSVSREKKERFSLILESASTNQTSMYLCASSLGRIAKNIQYFGAGTRLSVL.

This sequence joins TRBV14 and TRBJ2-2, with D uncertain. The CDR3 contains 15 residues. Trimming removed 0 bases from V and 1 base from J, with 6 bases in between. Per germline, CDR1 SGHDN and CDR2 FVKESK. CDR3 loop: CASSQEAQNTGELFF. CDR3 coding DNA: TGTGCCAGCAGCCAAGAGGCACAGAACACCGGGGAGCTGTTTTTT.

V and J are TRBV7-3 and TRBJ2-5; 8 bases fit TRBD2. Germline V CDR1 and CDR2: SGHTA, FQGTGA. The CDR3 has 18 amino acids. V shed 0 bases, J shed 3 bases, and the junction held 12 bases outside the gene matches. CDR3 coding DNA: TGTGCCAGCAGCTTAACACCCGTCGGGGGGGGAGGTAAAGAGACCCAGTACTTC. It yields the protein CASSLTPVGGGGKETQYF.